A selection of T cell receptor beta chains follows, all from one sample in a study of blood T cell repertoires in COVID-19. Some clones are missing from TCRdb's copy, which holds only in-frame ones; the method was immunoSEQ multiplex PCR. The sample holds 120,000 to 150,000 clones, more than 75% seen once. The sequencing input was peripheral blood. These receptors came from a man aged 55-75 years with acute or convalescent COVID-19. The CDR3 runs from the conserved cysteine through the conserved F or W. D genes are given only for firm matches. A clone size is listed for some rows: how often the clone was seen (once, few, many), or a class if it is expanded.

V: TRBV7-3; size: many; D: NA; J: TRBJ1-1; DNA: TGTGCCAGCAGCTTATTTGGGGCAGGGAACACTGAAGCTTTCTTT; CDR3: CASSLFGAGNTEAFF
V: TRBV4-2; size: once; D: TRBD2; J: TRBJ2-7; DNA: TGTGCCAGCAGCCATATCACTAGCGGGATCTACGAGCAGTACTTC; CDR3: CASSHITSGIYEQYF
V: TRBV5-1; size: NA; D: TRBD1; J: TRBJ1-5; DNA: TGCGCCAGCAGCTTGGGACAGGGGGGCGATTATAGCAATCAGCCCCAGCATTTT; CDR3: CASSLGQGGDYSNQPQHF
V: TRBV9; size: NA; D: NA; J: TRBJ2-3; DNA: TGTGCCAGCAGCACAAGACACGGAGGAGATACGCAGTATTTT; CDR3: CASSTRHGGDTQYF
V: TRBV18; size: NA; D: NA; J: TRBJ1-1; DNA: TGTGCCAGCTCACCATCAGGGGATACTGAAGCTTTCTTT; CDR3: CASSPSGDTEAFF
V: TRBV7-3; size: NA; D: TRBD2; J: TRBJ2-1; DNA: TGTGCCAGCAGCTTGAGGGGTAGCGGGTACGCTACCTACAATGAGCAGTTCTTC; CDR3: CASSLRGSGYATYNEQFF
V: TRBV29-1; size: NA; D: NA; J: TRBJ2-3; DNA: TGCAGCGTTGAATCGGGGACAGATACGCAGTATTTT; CDR3: CSVESGTDTQYF
V: TRBV6-5; size: NA; D: NA; J: TRBJ2-1; DNA: TGTGCCAGCAGTTCACTAGCCCACACCCTCAATGAGCAGTTCTTC; CDR3: CASSSLAHTLNEQFF
V: TRBV27; size: NA; D: TRBD1; J: TRBJ1-1; DNA: TGTGCCAGCAGAAAAATAGACAGGGCAGGTGAAGCTTTCTTT; CDR3: CASRKIDRAGEAFF
V: TRBV5-6; size: NA; D: NA; J: TRBJ2-5; DNA: TGTGCCAGCAGCCTCGACAGGCGTGAGACCCAGTACTTC; CDR3: CASSLDRRETQYF
V: TRBV19; size: NA; D: NA; J: TRBJ2-7; DNA: TGTGCCAGTAGTATCGTAACAGGCGTCTCCTACGAGCAGTACTTC; CDR3: CASSIVTGVSYEQYF
V: TRBV20-1; size: NA; D: NA; J: TRBJ2-7; DNA: TGCAGTGCTACAGCGGCCTACGAGCAGTACTTC; CDR3: CSATAAYEQYF
V: TRBV5-1; size: NA; D: NA; J: TRBJ2-3; DNA: TGCGCCAGCGGGGAAGGGCGAGGGACAGATACGCAGTATTTT; CDR3: CASGEGRGTDTQYF
V: TRBV5-1; size: NA; D: NA; J: TRBJ2-3; DNA: TGCGCCAGCAGTCTGGTTACCCGGGATCCGCAGTATTTT; CDR3: CASSLVTRDPQYF
V: TRBV14; size: NA; D: TRBD2; J: TRBJ2-7; DNA: TGTGCCAGCATGATTAGCGGGAACTACGAGCAGTACTTC; CDR3: CASMISGNYEQYF
V: TRBV19; size: NA; D: NA; J: TRBJ2-1; DNA: TGTGCCAGTAGTAGCCGGGACATAGACAATGAGCAGTTCTTC; CDR3: CASSSRDIDNEQFF